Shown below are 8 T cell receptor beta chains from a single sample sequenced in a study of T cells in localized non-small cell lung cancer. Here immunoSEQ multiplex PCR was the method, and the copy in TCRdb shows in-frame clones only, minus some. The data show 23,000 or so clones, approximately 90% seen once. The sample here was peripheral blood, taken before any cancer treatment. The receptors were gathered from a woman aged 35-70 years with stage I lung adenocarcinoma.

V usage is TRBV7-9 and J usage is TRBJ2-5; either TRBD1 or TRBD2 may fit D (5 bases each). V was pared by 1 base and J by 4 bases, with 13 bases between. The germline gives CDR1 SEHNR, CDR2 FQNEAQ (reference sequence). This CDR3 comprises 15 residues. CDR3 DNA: TGTGCCAGCAGCTTAGGAGACAGCCGGGGAGAGACCCAGTACTTC. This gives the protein CASSLGDSRGETQYF.

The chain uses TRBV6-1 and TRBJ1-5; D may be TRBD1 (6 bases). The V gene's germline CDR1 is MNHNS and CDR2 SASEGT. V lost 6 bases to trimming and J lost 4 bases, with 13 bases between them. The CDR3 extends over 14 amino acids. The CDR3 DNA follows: TGTGCCAGCAGCCTATCCGGACAGAATCAGCCCCAGCATTTT. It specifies CASSLSGQNQPQHF.

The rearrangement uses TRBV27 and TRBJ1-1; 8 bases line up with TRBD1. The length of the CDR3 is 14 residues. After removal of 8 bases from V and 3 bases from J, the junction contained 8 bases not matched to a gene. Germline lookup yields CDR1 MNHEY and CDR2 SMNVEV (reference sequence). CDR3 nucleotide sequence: TGTGCCAGCCTAAAGTGGGGACAGGACACTGAAGCTTTCTTT. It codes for CASLKWGQDTEAFF.

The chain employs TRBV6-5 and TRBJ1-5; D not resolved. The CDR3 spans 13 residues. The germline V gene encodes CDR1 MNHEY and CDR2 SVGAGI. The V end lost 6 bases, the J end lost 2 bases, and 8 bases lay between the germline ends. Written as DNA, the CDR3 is TGTGCCAGCAGGGCCGATGGCAATCAGCCCCAGCATTTT. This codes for CASRADGNQPQHF.

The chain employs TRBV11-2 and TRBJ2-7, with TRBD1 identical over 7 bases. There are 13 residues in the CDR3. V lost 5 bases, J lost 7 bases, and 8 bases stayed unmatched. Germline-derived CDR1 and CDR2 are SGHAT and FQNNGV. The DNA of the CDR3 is TGTGCCAGCAGCGTAGGGACAGCGGAGGAGCAGTACTTC. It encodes CASSVGTAEEQYF.

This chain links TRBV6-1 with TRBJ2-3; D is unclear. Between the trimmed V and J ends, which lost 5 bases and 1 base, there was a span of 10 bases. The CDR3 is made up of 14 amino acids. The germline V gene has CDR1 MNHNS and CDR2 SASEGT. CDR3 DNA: TGTGCCAGCAGTCCCGTCGGGCGCACAGATACGCAGTATTTT. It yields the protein CASSPVGRTDTQYF.

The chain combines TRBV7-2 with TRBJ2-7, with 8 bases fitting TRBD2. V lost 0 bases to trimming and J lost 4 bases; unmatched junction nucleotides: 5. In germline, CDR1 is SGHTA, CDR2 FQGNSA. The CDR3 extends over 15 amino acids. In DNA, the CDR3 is TGTGCCAGCAGCTTAGCGTCGGGAGGGCAGTACGAGCAGTACTTC. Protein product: CASSLASGGQYEQYF.

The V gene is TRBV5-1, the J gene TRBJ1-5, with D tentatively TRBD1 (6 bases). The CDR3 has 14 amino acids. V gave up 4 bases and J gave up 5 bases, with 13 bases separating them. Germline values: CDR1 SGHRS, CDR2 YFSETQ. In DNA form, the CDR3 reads TGCGCCAGCAGCCCGGGGGGGGCTCATCAGCCCCAGCATTTT. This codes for CASSPGGAHQPQHF.